Presented here are 29 T cell receptor beta chains from one specimen sequenced in a study of cytomegalovirus exposure and HLA in healthy donors. Vbeta (60) and Jbeta (13) primers were used in the PCR. Measured with immunoSEQ multiplex PCR; TCRdb has only the in-frame clones, and not every one. Among about 93,000 clones listed, roughly 79% were seen once. Material for sequencing was PBMCs. The receptors here all came from a man in his thirties or forties in good health and CMV-seronegative.

V is TRBV7-6 and J is TRBJ1-1; D call uncertain. The V end was cut by 5 bases, the J end by 5 bases, with 15 bases between. CDR3 size: 14 residues. Germline V gene data show CDR1 as SGHVS and CDR2 as FNYEAQ. The CDR3 loop is CASSAGLTGTEAFF. In DNA form, the CDR3 reads TGTGCCAGCAGCGCCGGACTTACGGGAACTGAAGCTTTCTTT.

V is TRBV6-5 and J is TRBJ2-1; the D gene is possibly TRBD1 (6 bases). The CDR3 runs 14 residues. The germline gives CDR1 MNHEY, CDR2 SVGAGI. Trimming took 5 bases from V and 5 from J, leaving 13 bases between them. CDR3 sequence reads: CASSTWGQNNEQFF. CDR3 in DNA: TGTGCCAGCAGTACATGGGGACAAAACAATGAGCAGTTCTTC.

This clone was counted a single time. The gene calls are TRBV19 and TRBJ1-2, with 8 bases aligning to TRBD1. The CDR3 runs to 15 residues. Germline V gives CDR1 LNHDA, CDR2 SQIVND (reference sequence). V dropped 5 bases and J dropped 0; count of bases not matched to a gene: 5. CDR3 sequence reads: CASSRQGLPNYGYTF. The CDR3 nucleotides are TGTGCCAGTAGTCGACAGGGGCTTCCTAACTATGGCTACACCTTC.

This chain uses TRBV6-5 with TRBJ1-6; tentative D call: TRBD1 (5 bases). Trimming stripped 5 bases from V and 9 bases from J, with 5 bases between. Per the germline V gene, CDR1 is MNHEY and CDR2 is SVGAGI. The CDR3 spans 11 residues. As DNA, the CDR3 is TGTGCCAGCAGTCAGGGTTCACCCCTCCACTTT. Its translation is CASSQGSPLHF.

For this clone: Germline is not matched at one junction end, which may reflect a read error. The gene calls are TRBV7-8 and TRBJ2-7; 9 bases agree with TRBD1. This CDR3 contains 14 residues. Germline-derived CDR1 and CDR2 are SGHVS and FQNEAQ. This CDR3 is CASSFLGQGPERDF. DNA of the CDR3: TGTGCCAGCAGCTTTTTAGGACAGGGGCCCGAAAGGGACTTC.

CDR3 DNA: TGTGCCAGCAGTGAAGTCACACGACTAGCGGGAGGACTTTACAATGAGCAGTTCTTC. This sequence encodes CASSEVTRLAGGLYNEQFF. This chain joins TRBV6-1 and TRBJ2-1, with 13 bases matching TRBD2. Germline CDR1 is MNHNS and CDR2 is SASEGT. The CDR3 runs 19 residues. V shed 1 base, J shed 4 bases, and the junction held 10 bases outside the gene matches.

This chain uses TRBV6-1 with TRBJ2-1; D might be TRBD2 (5 bases). Per germline, CDR1 MNHNS and CDR2 SASEGT. The length of the CDR3 is 14 residues. The germline V and J ends were trimmed by 7 bases and 9 bases, with 19 bases remaining between them. The CDR3 DNA sequence: TGTGCCAGCAAATCCTTACTTCTAGCAGGTGAGCAGTTCTTC. It translates to CASKSLLLAGEQFF.

The V gene is TRBV29-1, the J gene TRBJ1-3, with D unclear. Germline V gene data show CDR1 as SQVTM and CDR2 as ANQGSEA. The length of the CDR3 is 11 residues. As DNA, the CDR3 is TGCACTGCGGAGGAAGGAAACACCATATATTTT. Translation: CTAEEGNTIYF.

V is TRBV9 and J is TRBJ1-2, with 7 bases fitting TRBD1. The CDR3 runs 13 residues. The V and J ends lost 4 bases and 7 bases, in that order; junction bases with no gene match: 7. Germline loops: CDR1 SGDLS, CDR2 YYNGEE. The CDR3 coding sequence is TGTGCCAGCAGCCCAAACAGGGGTCCTGGCTACACCTTC. Its protein product is CASSPNRGPGYTF.

The chain combines TRBV5-5 with TRBJ1-4, with 11 bases lining up with TRBD1. The junction had 2 bases not matched to a gene; V was cut back by 0 bases and J by 7 bases. Per germline, CDR1 SGHKS and CDR2 YYEKEE (reference sequence). The CDR3 runs 15 residues. CDR3 DNA: TGTGCCAGCAGCTTGGGAGGGACAGGGGGTGAAAAACTGTTTTTT. Its protein product is CASSLGGTGGEKLFF.

The gene calls are TRBV10-3 and TRBJ2-1; 11 nucleotides match TRBD2. The CDR3 has 19 residues. V lost 6 bases, J lost 0 bases, and 13 bases stayed unmatched. Looked up from germline, CDR1 is ENHRY and CDR2 is SYGVKD. CDR3 DNA sequence: TGTGCCATCAGCCCGGGACGGACTAGCGGGCGAAACTCCTACAATGAGCAGTTCTTC. Protein: CAISPGRTSGRNSYNEQFF.

This clone was counted a few times. This chain joins TRBV7-9 and TRBJ1-4; 7 bases agree with TRBD1. There are 14 residues in the CDR3. Trimming at V came to 4 bases and at J to 7 bases, leaving 6 bases not matched to a gene. Germline V gene lookup returns CDR1 SEHNR and CDR2 FQNEAQ (reference sequence). This CDR3 is CASSSRTGSEKLFF. The CDR3 bases are TGTGCCAGCAGCTCTCGGACAGGTTCTGAAAAACTGTTTTTT.

The chain joins TRBV6-4 to TRBJ2-1; 12 bases agree with TRBD2. The V gene's germline CDR1 is MRHNA and CDR2 SNTAGT. There are 19 residues in the CDR3. V lost 4 bases, J lost 6 bases, and 16 bases stayed unmatched. The DNA for the CDR3 is TGTGCCAGCAGTGCTTCGAACCCCGGACTAGCGGGAAGATTCAATGAGCAGTTCTTC. As protein: CASSASNPGLAGRFNEQFF.

The genes are TRBV19 and TRBJ2-2; 7 positions match TRBD1. Losses at the gene ends were 4 bases for V and 2 bases for J; bases not matched to a gene: 7. This CDR3 comprises 16 residues. Germline V gene sequence: CDR1 LNHDA, CDR2 SQIVND (reference sequence). The CDR3 bases are TGTGCCAGTAGTAAGTCCGGACAGGTTAACACCGGGGAGCTGTTTTTT. It translates to CASSKSGQVNTGELFF.

V and J are TRBV9 and TRBJ2-3, with D possibly matching TRBD2 (7 bases). Per germline, CDR1 SGDLS and CDR2 YYNGEE. The CDR3 totals 13 residues. Deletions cut 4 bases from V and 13 bases from J, with 19 bases between. This CDR3 is CASSPRGATMEYF. DNA for the CDR3: TGTGCCAGCAGCCCCCGGGGGGCCACTATGGAGTATTTT.

This clone was counted once. V usage is TRBV7-2 and J usage is TRBJ2-7; 8 nucleotides align to TRBD1. The CDR3 totals 15 residues. Germline CDR1 reads SGHTA; CDR2 reads FQGNSA. V was pared by 6 bases and J by 0 bases, with 7 bases of the junction left unmatched. CDR3 DNA sequence: TGTGCCAGCAGTTTTGACAGGGGCCCCTCCTACGAGCAGTACTTC. Residues: CASSFDRGPSYEQYF. Full variable domain (rest looked up from reference TRBV7-2 and TRBJ2-7): GAGVSQSPSNKVTEKGKDVELRCDPISGHTALYWYRQSLGQGLEFLIYFQGNSAPDKSGLPSDRFSAERTGGSVSTLTIQRTQQEDSAVYLCASSFDRGPSYEQYFGPGTRLTVT.

CDR3 bases: TGCGCCAGCAGCCAACCGGAGACAGGGTTCCAGCCCCAGCATTTT. Protein: CASSQPETGFQPQHF. This chain joins TRBV4-1 and TRBJ1-5; 7 bases match TRBD1. The V gene end was trimmed by 2 bases and the J gene end by 7 bases; junction bases not matched to a gene: 8. The CDR3 contains 15 residues. The germline gives CDR1 MGHRA, CDR2 YSYEKL.

The chain combines TRBV7-3 with TRBJ2-2; 7 bases line up with TRBD2. V shed 2 bases, J shed 5 bases, and the junction held 8 bases outside the gene matches. Germline V gene data show CDR1 as SGHTA and CDR2 as FQGTGA. The CDR3 has 16 amino acids. CDR3 sequence (DNA): TGTGCCAGCAGCTTATCAGGGAGGGCCCTAACCGGGGAGCTGTTTTTT. Translating it yields CASSLSGRALTGELFF.

V is TRBV7-2 and J is TRBJ2-5; the match to TRBD1 covers 9 bases. This CDR3 region has 16 residues. V shed 1 base and J 4 bases; nucleotides not matched to a gene: 7. CDR1 is SGHTA and CDR2 is FQGNSA in the germline V gene. The DNA for the CDR3 is TGTGCCAGCAGCTTAGGGGGACAGGGAAGGGGAGAGACCCAGTACTTC. Amino acid sequence: CASSLGGQGRGETQYF.

The rearrangement links TRBV7-3 to TRBJ1-1; 8 bases map to TRBD1. V was pared by 5 bases and J by 2 bases, with 4 bases of the junction left unmatched. Germline CDR1 SGHTA, CDR2 FQGTGA. This CDR3 contains 14 residues. The CDR3 bases are TGTGCCAGCAGCATCGACAGGGGAAACACTGAAGCTTTCTTT. It translates to CASSIDRGNTEAFF.

V usage is TRBV7-9 and J usage is TRBJ1-2; 7 positions agree with TRBD1. CDR3 length: 16 residues. Germline values: CDR1 SEHNR, CDR2 FQNEAQ (reference sequence). The junction had 8 bases not matched to a gene; V was cut back by 0 bases and J by 4 bases. The DNA for the CDR3 is TGTGCCAGCAGCTTAGCGGATCGGGACAGCCTCTATGGCTACACCTTC. Protein sequence: CASSLADRDSLYGYTF.

The chain is built from TRBV5-1 and TRBJ2-3; D may be TRBD2 (6 bases). This CDR3 has 15 residues. Germline-derived CDR1 and CDR2 are SGHRS and YFSETQ. Trimming pared 7 bases from V and 2 bases from J, leaving 17 bases between. The CDR3 DNA reads as TGCGCCAGCGGCCGGTGGGGGGAGACCACAGATACGCAGTATTTT. This sequence encodes CASGRWGETTDTQYF. Using reference TRBV5-1 and TRBJ2-3 for the parts outside the CDR3, the full variable domain is KAGVTQTPRYLIKTRGQQVTLSCSPISGHRSVSWYQQTPGQGLQFLFEYFSETQRNKGNFPGRFSGRQFSNSRSEMNVSTLELGDSALYLCASGRWGETTDTQYFGPGTRLTVL.

The rearrangement joins TRBV15 to TRBJ2-3; TRBD2 matches 10 bases. Germline CDR1 reads LNHNV; CDR2 reads YYDKDF (reference sequence). V lost 3 bases, J lost 3 bases, and 12 bases stayed unmatched. This CDR3 contains 18 residues. CDR3 sequence (DNA): TGTGCCACCAGCAGGACTTACTCTAGCGGGAGTGGGACAGATACGCAGTATTTT. Translating gives CATSRTYSSGSGTDTQYF.

The V gene is TRBV5-8, the J gene TRBJ2-7, with 8 positions matching TRBD2. From germline, CDR1 is SGHTS and CDR2 YDEGEE. This CDR3 spans 15 amino acids. V dropped 1 base and J dropped 8; count of bases not matched to a gene: 11. The CDR3 DNA follows: TGTGCCAGCAGCTTGAACTTCGGGGGGGGTTTAAAGCAGTACTTC. Translated, it gives CASSLNFGGGLKQYF.

This clone was detected once. This sequence joins TRBV6-5 and TRBJ2-1; possibly TRBD2 for D (5 bases). V gave up 5 bases and J gave up 0 bases, with 8 bases separating them. Germline-derived CDR1 and CDR2 are MNHEY and SVGAGI. The CDR3 extends over 14 amino acids. CDR3 residues: CASSRGSSYNEQFF. In nucleotides, the CDR3 is TGTGCCAGCAGTCGGGGAAGCTCCTACAATGAGCAGTTCTTC.

The V and J genes are TRBV23-1 and TRBJ2-7, with D tentatively TRBD1 (6 bases). TRBV23-1 is known as an ORF, though its function is uncertain. Trimming pared 9 bases from V and 7 bases from J, leaving 16 bases between. This CDR3 spans 12 amino acids. Here the CDR3 DNA reads TGCGCCAGGCGACCAGGGGCAGGAGAGCAGTACGTC. Amino acid sequence: CARRPGAGEQYV.

The chain combines TRBV7-2 with TRBJ1-5, with D possibly matching TRBD1 (6 bases). Germline CDR1 is SGHTA and CDR2 is FQGNSA. The CDR3 is 14 residues long. Trimming removed 1 base from V and 7 bases from J, with 11 bases in between. In DNA, the CDR3 is TGTGCCAGCAGCTTAGGGCCAGGGGACCAGCCCCAGCATTTT. Protein product: CASSLGPGDQPQHF.

The V gene is TRBV6-5, the J gene TRBJ2-7; 8 nucleotides align to TRBD1. This CDR3 comprises 14 residues. CDR1 MNHEY and CDR2 SVGAGI come from the germline V gene. V shed 2 bases and J 4 bases; nucleotides not matched to a gene: 4. The DNA for the CDR3 is TGTGCCAGCAGTTACAGACAGGGGTGGTACGAGCAGTACTTC. Residues: CASSYRQGWYEQYF.

The chain is built from TRBV7-6 and TRBJ2-1; 12 bases fit TRBD2. Trimming at V came to 0 bases and at J to 9 bases, leaving 6 bases not matched to a gene. The CDR3 sequence is 16 residues long. CDR1 and CDR2 (germline): SGHVS, FNYEAQ. The CDR3: CASSLAMASGRGEQFF. CDR3 nucleotide sequence: TGTGCCAGCAGCTTAGCGATGGCTAGCGGGAGGGGTGAGCAGTTCTTC. Full variable domain (outside the CDR3, taken from reference TRBV7-6 and TRBJ2-1): GAGVSQSPRYKVTKRGQDVALRCDPISGHVSLYWYRQALGQGPEFLTYFNYEAQQDKSGLPNDRFSAERPEGSISTLTIQRTEQRDSAMYRCASSLAMASGRGEQFFGPGTRLTVL.